This T cell receptor beta chain was identified during a study of OX40 agonist ivuxolimab in advanced cancers. Study as a whole: Patients enrolled in dose escalation were diagnosed with hepatocellular carcinoma, melanoma, renal cell or head and neck cancer. Patients were under 90% male with ages about 20 to 79, mean approximately 58. The study, taken as a whole, reports: Clonal expansion from baseline to week 6 occurred in both CD4+ and CD8+ T cells.

Germline CDR1 SGHAT, CDR2 FQNNGV. With 1 base removed from V and 4 bases from J, the gap between germline ends came to 13 bases. This CDR3 region has 16 residues. Profiling relied on immunoSEQ multiplex PCR, and the TCRdb table lists in-frame clones only, not all of them. The sample shows some 12,000 clones, roughly four fifths of them seen only once. This clone was observed a few times. Its specificity is not known. Sequenced material: CD4+ or CD8+ T cells sorted from blood, taken in a trial of the OX40 agonist ivuxolimab. The TCR comes from an adult with an advanced solid tumor such as melanoma, head and neck, liver or kidney cancer. The genes are TRBV11-2 and TRBJ2-2; a weak D match, TRBD2 (6 bases). CDR3 loop: CASSLGYLATTGELFF. The DNA of the CDR3 is TGTGCCAGCAGCTTAGGGTATCTAGCGACCACCGGGGAGCTGTTTTTT.